These T cell receptor beta chains were read from a single sample in a study of CD8+CD57+ T cells in acquired aplastic anemia. MiXCR, applied by TCRdb to the reads, yields one record per CDR3 protein. The sample lists hundreds of thousands of distinct CDR3 sequences, 65% to 75% occurring once. The source material was sorted CD4+, CD8+, or CD8+CD57+ T cells (not recorded which) from PBMCs. The receptors come from a human donor in good health, serving as a control. The CDR3 runs from the conserved cysteine through the conserved F or W. D genes are given only for firm matches. Rows give clone size only sometimes, using once, few, many, or a class for an expanded clone.

>TRBJ1-6|.|TRBV10-1|.
CASTDNGGWASPLHF
TGCGCCAGCACCGATAACGGGGGGTGGGCTTCACCCCTCCACTTC
>TRBJ1-6|.|TRBV7-8|.
CASSLNRAAEAFFHF
TGTGCCAGCAGCTTAAACAGGGCAGCTGAAGCTTTCTTTCACTTT
>TRBJ2-3|TRBD2|TRBV20-1|.
CSARDYRLAGKSDTQYF
TGCAGTGCTAGAGATTACCGACTAGCGGGAAAGTCAGATACGCAGTATTTT
>TRBJ1-1|TRBD1|TRBV6-2/TRBV6-3|.
CASRYPDRAQRPEAFF
TGTGCCAGCCGTTACCCTGACAGGGCCCAACGACCTGAAGCTTTCTTT
>TRBJ1-1|.|TRBV6-1|many
CASSKTPNTEAFF
TGTGCCAGCAGTAAGACACCGAACACTGAAGCTTTCTTT
>TRBJ1-1|TRBD1|TRBV20-1|.
CSVAEDRYTEAFF
TGCAGCGTTGCCGAGGACAGGTACACTGAAGCTTTCTTT
>TRBJ2-7|.|TRBV7-7|.
CASSFTFTGEQYF
TGTGCTAGCAGCTTCACCTTTACAGGGGAGCAGTACTTC
>TRBJ1-3|.|TRBV9|once
CASSYSSLYEQYSIYF
TGTGCCAGCAGTTACTCGAGCCTCTACGAGCAGTACTCCATATATTTT
>TRBJ2-1|TRBD1|TRBV7-2|many
CASKDRGVFNEQFF
TGTGCCAGCAAAGACAGGGGGGTTTTCAATGAGCAGTTCTTC
>TRBJ2-2|TRBD2|TRBV5-1|many
CASSLWSGGASGELFF
TGCGCCAGCAGCTTATGGAGCGGGGGGGCATCCGGGGAGCTGTTTTTT
>TRBJ1-5|.|TRBV2|.
CASSLGQTGNQPQHF
TGTGCCAGCAGCTTAGGACAGACCGGCAATCAGCCCCAGCATTTT
>TRBJ2-1|TRBD1|TRBV2|.
CATTGDSEAQFF
TGTGCCACCACAGGGGATTCAGAGGCCCAGTTCTTC
>TRBJ1-5|.|TRBV6-5|few
CASSTGGEGNQPQHF
TGTGCCAGCAGCACAGGAGGGGAGGGCAATCAGCCCCAGCATTTT
>TRBJ2-7|.|TRBV20-1|.
CSVGARRRAHEQYF
TGCAGCGTTGGAGCGCGTCGGAGAGCTCACGAGCAGTACTTC
>TRBJ2-7|.|TRBV29-1|.
CAAGTSYEQYF
TGCGCCGCCGGGACATCCTACGAGCAGTACTTC
>TRBJ1-1|.|TRBV10-3|many
CSGSGLGTEAFF
TGTTCGGGGTCGGGTTTGGGCACTGAAGCTTTCTTT
>TRBJ1-4|TRBD1|TRBV7-2|.
CASSLGQGDEILFF
TGTGCCAGCAGCTTGGGTCAGGGGGATGAAATCCTGTTTTTT
>TRBJ1-2|TRBD1|TRBV7-3|.
CASSYDREDGYSF
TGTGCCAGCAGCTACGACAGGGAGGATGGCTACTCCTTC
>TRBJ2-1|TRBD2|TRBV7-2|.
CASSFSGRAYVQFF
TGTGCCAGCAGCTTCTCGGGGAGGGCATATGTGCAGTTCTTC
>TRBJ1-6|.|TRBV20-1|many
CSARDGGRNSPLHF
TGCAGTGCTAGAGATGGGGGCCGAAATTCACCCCTCCACTTT
>TRBJ2-7|.|TRBV10-3|.
CAISECDKAHAPYF
TGTGCCATCAGTGAATGCGACAAGGCCCACGCGCCGTACTTT
>TRBJ1-2|.|TRBV2|once
CASSDDGHGYTF
TGTGCCAGCAGTGACGATGGTCATGGCTACACCTTC
>TRBJ2-1|TRBD2|TRBV20-1|.
CSARVVLAGDNEQFF
TGCAGTGCTAGAGTTGTACTAGCGGGAGACAATGAGCAGTTCTTC
>TRBJ2-3|TRBD2|TRBV29-1|once
CSARPAGPRTDTQYF
TGCAGTGCAAGACCAGCGGGACCGCGGACAGATACGCAGTATTTT
>TRBJ1-4|TRBD1|TRBV6-5|many
CASSVGTGIFEKLFF
TGTGCCAGCAGTGTGGGGACAGGGATTTTTGAAAAACTGTTTTTT
>TRBJ2-7|.|TRBV13|.
CASSLGGDAYEQYF
TGTGCCAGCAGCTTAGGGGGCGACGCCTACGAGCAGTACTTC
>TRBJ1-1|.|TRBV12-3/TRBV12-4|many
CASSFSSGLTEAFF
TGTGCCAGCAGTTTCTCTTCGGGACTTACAGAAGCTTTCTTT
>TRBJ1-1|TRBD1|TRBV5-1|.
CASGRQGGGEAFF
TGCGCCAGCGGCCGACAGGGGGGCGGTGAAGCTTTCTTT
>TRBJ1-1|TRBD1|TRBV30|few
CAWGETGGLRRGEAFF
TGTGCCTGGGGCGAGACAGGGGGCCTTCGTCGGGGTGAAGCTTTCTTT
>TRBJ1-4|.|TRBV7-4|.
CASSFGGQDGSLIF
TGTGCCAGCAGTTTTGGCGGGCAGGATGGAAGTCTGATTTTT
>TRBJ2-1|TRBD1|TRBV4-3|many
CASSQEGQRYNEQFF
TGCGCCAGCAGCCAAGAGGGACAGAGATACAATGAGCAGTTCTTC
>TRBJ2-7|TRBD1|TRBV10-3|.
CAISESRLTGDEQYF
TGTGCCATCAGTGAGTCGCGACTGACAGGGGACGAGCAGTACTTC
>TRBJ2-1|.|TRBV2|.
CASTLARGTPPPYSEQFF
TGTGCCAGCACCCTCGCCAGGGGCACACCCCCGCCGTACAGTGAGCAGTTCTTC
>TRBJ2-7|TRBD2|TRBV7-2|.
CASSSEGGAQPQHYF
TGTGCCAGCAGCTCCGAGGGAGGGGCTCAGCCCCAGCATTACTTC
>TRBJ2-5|TRBD1|TRBV7-2|.
CASSRTGGGQETQYF
TGTGCCAGCAGTCGCACAGGGGGCGGCCAAGAGACCCAGTACTTC
>TRBJ2-3|.|TRBV2|.
CARRGVRAATDTQYF
TGTGCCAGGAGGGGGGTGCGGGCCGCCACAGATACGCAGTATTTT
>TRBJ1-1|.|TRBV3-1|.
CASSQGIRSNTEAFF
TGTGCCAGCAGCCAAGGAATAAGATCGAACACTGAAGCTTTCTTT
>TRBJ1-1|TRBD1|TRBV30|few
CAWNRGTAEAFF
TGTGCCTGGAACCGAGGGACAGCTGAAGCTTTCTTT
>TRBJ2-5|.|TRBV12-3/TRBV12-4|.
CASWVGGETQYF
TGTGCCAGCTGGGTGGGGGGAGAGACCCAGTACTTC
>TRBJ2-3|.|TRBV5-1|.
CASSSDPVYEYF
TGCGCCAGCAGCTCCGACCCCGTCTATGAGTATTTT
>TRBJ1-5|.|TRBV7-8|once
CASKLTRGASNQPQHF
TGTGCCAGCAAGCTTACTCGCGGGGCTAGCAATCAGCCCCAGCATTTT
>TRBJ2-6|TRBD2|TRBV5-5|.
CASSLAGANHNVLTF
TGTGCCAGCAGCCTAGCGGGCGCCAATCACAACGTCCTGACTTTC
>TRBJ1-1|TRBD1|TRBV4-1|many
CASSQRQGMNTEAFF
TGCGCCAGCAGCCAACGACAGGGGATGAACACTGAAGCTTTCTTT
>TRBJ1-2|.|TRBV20-1|.
CSASALSERSYTF
TGCAGTGCTAGTGCCCTGTCGGAACGGAGCTACACCTTC
>TRBJ1-5|.|TRBV2|.
CASSASWPEQF
TGTGCCAGTAGTGCCTCATGGCCCGAGCAGTTT
>TRBJ1-6|.|TRBV12-3/TRBV12-4|many
CASSPAVTPLHF
TGTGCCAGCAGTCCTGCCGTTACACCCCTCCACTTT
>TRBJ2-5|.|TRBV9|.
CASSDWTGRENQYF
TGTGCCAGCAGCGACTGGACGGGGCGAGAGAATCAGTACTTC
>TRBJ2-7|TRBD1|TRBV10-3|.
CAITPGQGAYKQYF
TGTGCCATCACCCCGGGACAGGGGGCGTACAAGCAGTACTTC
>TRBJ2-1|.|TRBV20-1|.
CSAGLAGRGYYEQFF
TGCAGTGCTGGTCTTGCGGGGAGGGGGTACTACGAGCAGTTCTTC